This passage covers 10 T cell receptor beta chains from one sample sequenced in a study of cytomegalovirus exposure and HLA in healthy donors. PCR employed 60 Vbeta and 13 Jbeta primers. Data came from immunoSEQ multiplex PCR; TCRdb stores just in-frame clones and leaves some out. The table includes approximately 120,000 clones, around 72% detected once. Sequenced: PBMCs. These receptors were obtained from a man aged 30 to 39 in good health and CMV-seronegative.

This chain joins TRBV6-5 and TRBJ1-3, with D possibly being TRBD1 (5 bases). CDR1 MNHEY and CDR2 SVGAGI come from the germline V gene. The CDR3 covers 14 residues. V dropped 6 bases and J dropped 3 bases, with 12 bases sitting between them. The CDR3 loop reads CASRQGLRGNTIYF. As DNA, the CDR3 is TGTGCCAGCAGGCAGGGTTTACGTGGAAACACCATATATTTT.

This clone occurred once. The chain recombines TRBV5-1 with TRBJ2-7; 7 nucleotides line up with TRBD2. The CDR3 length is 16 residues. In germline, CDR1 is SGHRS, CDR2 YFSETQ. The V and J ends lost 0 bases and 0 bases, in that order; junction bases with no gene match: 6. Here the CDR3 DNA reads TGCGCCAGCAGCTTGGGAGAGCGGGGTTACTCCTACGAGCAGTACTTC. Amino acid sequence: CASSLGERGYSYEQYF.

This clone was found a few times. V is TRBV4-2 and J is TRBJ1-4, with a possible D match to TRBD1 (6 bases). Trimming stripped 4 bases from V and 8 bases from J, with 17 bases between. CDR1 and CDR2 from the germline V gene are LGHNA and YNFKEQ. The CDR3 extends over 15 amino acids. Here the CDR3 reads CASSPLEGGVEKLFF. In DNA form, the CDR3 reads TGTGCCAGCAGCCCCCTTGAGGGGGGGGTGGAAAAACTGTTTTTT.

This sequence joins TRBV7-9 and TRBJ2-6, with D possibly matching TRBD1 (6 bases). The CDR3 is 16 amino acids. From germline, CDR1 is SEHNR and CDR2 FQNEAQ (reference sequence). V dropped 5 bases and J dropped 4 bases, with 15 bases sitting between them. The CDR3 DNA is TGTGCCAGCAGCCCGAATACAGGGTCGGGGGCCAACGTCCTGACTTTC. Amino acids: CASSPNTGSGANVLTF.

V gene TRBV7-9 combines with J gene TRBJ2-5; 9 positions agree with TRBD2. Germline CDR1 SEHNR, CDR2 FQNEAQ (reference sequence). The V and J ends lost 1 base and 0 bases, in that order; junction bases with no gene match: 3. The CDR3 is 16 residues long. CDR3 sequence reads: CASSLGVAGDQETQYF. In DNA, the CDR3 is TGTGCCAGCAGCTTAGGGGTAGCGGGGGACCAAGAGACCCAGTACTTC.

The rearrangement uses TRBV7-2 and TRBJ1-1, with a weak D call TRBD1 (5 bases). The V gene's germline CDR1 is SGHTA and CDR2 FQGNSA. The CDR3 totals 13 residues. V was cut by 1 base and J by 11 bases, with 14 bases left in between. Written as DNA, the CDR3 is TGTGCCAGCAGCTTAGTTCTAGGGGCCGGGGCTTTCTTT. It encodes CASSLVLGAGAFF.

The J gene is TRBJ1-2, the V gene TRBV6-6; 8 positions match TRBD1. The CDR3 length is 14 residues. V lost 4 bases, J lost 7 bases, and 8 bases stayed unmatched. Germline V gives CDR1 MNHNY, CDR2 SVGAGI (reference sequence). Here the CDR3 DNA reads TGTGCCAGCAGTTCCCTCGGACAGGGTCGTGGCTACACCTTC. Its translation: CASSSLGQGRGYTF.

The genes are TRBV28 and TRBJ2-7; TRBD2 matches at 8 bases. Germline loops: CDR1 MDHEN, CDR2 SYDVKM. The CDR3 is 15 amino acids. With V trimmed by 7 bases and J by 12 bases, 20 bases remained unmatched. CDR3 DNA sequence: TGTGCCAGCAATAGTGCCGGGGCGGGGGGTCCCTTTCTGTACTTC. It yields the protein CASNSAGAGGPFLYF.

The V gene is TRBV28, the J gene TRBJ1-5, with 7 positions matching TRBD1. Germline CDR1 and CDR2: MDHEN and SYDVKM. V gave up 6 bases and J gave up 3 bases; unmatched junction bases: 5. This CDR3 is built from 14 residues. DNA of the CDR3: TGTGCCAGCAGCCTGGGACAGTTCAATCAGCCCCAGCATTTT. Translating it yields CASSLGQFNQPQHF.

The chain is built from TRBV4-2 and TRBJ1-5, with 8 bases aligning to TRBD1. Germline V gene data show CDR1 as LGHNA and CDR2 as YNFKEQ. Trimming took 4 bases from V and 5 from J; bases not matched to a gene: 4. The CDR3 spans 14 residues. CDR3 protein: CASSRQGIDQPQHF. The CDR3 DNA reads TGTGCCAGCAGCCGACAGGGGATAGATCAGCCCCAGCATTTT.